This T cell receptor beta chain was sequenced during a study of glioma-infiltrating T cells (TCRdb year 2016). For the wider study: Glioma tissue, non-neoplastic brain tissue and matched peripheral blood mononuclear cells were used as sources from which TCR alpha- and beta-chain repertoires were sequenced. To measure divergence between tissue and blood T-cell populations, each tissue-infiltrating repertoire was compared with the peripheral blood repertoire of the same patient. The paired cohort comprised three low-grade glioma patients, 7 or 8 primary glioblastoma patients and three non-glioma patients contributing non-neoplastic brain tissue.

The iRepertoire nested amplicon-rescue multiplex PCR (arm-PCR) platform was used to amplify TCR alpha and beta CDR3 regions from RNA. The input for one-step reverse transcription and amplification was roughly 85-400 ng of either tissue mRNA or PBMC total RNA. Following bead purification, Illumina adapters were added by a secondary multiplex PCR, and the libraries were gel-purified between 200 and 400 bp. Libraries carried internal 6-nucleotide barcodes used for demultiplexing. Libraries were sequenced on an Illumina MiSeq with 2x220 or 2x250 nucleotide paired-end reads. The original methods were these. FLASH 1.2.11 was used to merge paired reads, and BWA-MEM then aligned the reads to the GRCh37 human genome before TRA and TRB reads were extracted. An IMGT-derived reference of cassette sequences and CDR3 motifs, with pseudogenes included, was used for V and J assignment. Reads were translated in three frames, and productive CDR3s were defined by a C…FGXG motif without stop codons. Clonotypes were defined as unique combinations of V-J cassette pair and CDR3 amino acid sequence. Reads were filtered by Hamming distance, thresholded by each sample's sequence error rate in mapped regions. TCRdb reworked the public reads: Q25 trimming with fastp, MiXCR clone assembly, productive beta chains retained. For every CDR3 protein sequence, its rows merge into one entry that carries the most common genes and DNA. V and J calls and clone size were set by TCRdb, not the authors. The sample table records approximately 110,000 distinct CDR3 sequences; around 23% of these occur just once. The leading ten clones occupy about 15% of the sample.

Broader findings and caveats from the paper: Very few CDR3 sequences were shared between tissue and blood, attributed to high CDR3 diversity and limited sampling. VJ-independent divergence between tissue and blood was found to be below expectation in non-neoplastic patients but above expectation in all gliomas, particularly low-grade gliomas. Group comparisons rested on small numbers: three non-neoplastic, three low-grade glioma and roughly 8 glioblastoma patients.

To note about this clonotype: Its antigen remains unidentified. No much larger clone is present one base from it, and per-base qualities are unavailable.

Sequences SGHTS (CDR1) and YDEGEE (CDR2) are obtained from the germline V gene. From its cysteine to its phenylalanine, the CDR3 spans 16 amino acids. The DNA shown is the 48-base CDR3, in frame from base 1. V lost 5 bases and J lost 0 bases, and the count of bases not matched to a germline gene is 6. The origin of this receptor is a human donor with low-grade glioma or glioblastoma, undergoing nonglioma brain surgery, or in good health (not recorded which). This receptor chain uses TRBV5-8 and TRBJ2-1; 9 bases in the junction line up with TRBD2. What was sequenced was glioma tissue, nonneoplastic brain tissue, or PBMCs (not recorded which). The CDR3 in this case is CASRFSGSYSYNEQFF. The DNA reads TGTGCCAGCAGGTTTAGCGGGAGCTACTCCTACAATGAGCAGTTCTTC.